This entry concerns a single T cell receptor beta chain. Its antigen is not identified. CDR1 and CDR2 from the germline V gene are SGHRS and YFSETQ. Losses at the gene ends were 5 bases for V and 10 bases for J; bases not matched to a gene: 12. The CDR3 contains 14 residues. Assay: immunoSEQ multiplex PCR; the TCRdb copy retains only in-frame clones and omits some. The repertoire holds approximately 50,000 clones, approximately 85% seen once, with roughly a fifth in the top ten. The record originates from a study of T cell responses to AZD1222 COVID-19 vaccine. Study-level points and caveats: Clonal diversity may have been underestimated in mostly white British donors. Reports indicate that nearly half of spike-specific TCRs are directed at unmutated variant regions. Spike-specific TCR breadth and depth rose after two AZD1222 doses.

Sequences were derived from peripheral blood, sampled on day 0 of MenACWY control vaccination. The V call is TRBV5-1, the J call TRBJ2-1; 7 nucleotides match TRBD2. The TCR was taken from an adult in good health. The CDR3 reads CASSRLAGREEQFF. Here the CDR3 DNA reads TGCGCCAGCAGTCGACTAGCTGGAAGGGAAGAGCAGTTCTTC.